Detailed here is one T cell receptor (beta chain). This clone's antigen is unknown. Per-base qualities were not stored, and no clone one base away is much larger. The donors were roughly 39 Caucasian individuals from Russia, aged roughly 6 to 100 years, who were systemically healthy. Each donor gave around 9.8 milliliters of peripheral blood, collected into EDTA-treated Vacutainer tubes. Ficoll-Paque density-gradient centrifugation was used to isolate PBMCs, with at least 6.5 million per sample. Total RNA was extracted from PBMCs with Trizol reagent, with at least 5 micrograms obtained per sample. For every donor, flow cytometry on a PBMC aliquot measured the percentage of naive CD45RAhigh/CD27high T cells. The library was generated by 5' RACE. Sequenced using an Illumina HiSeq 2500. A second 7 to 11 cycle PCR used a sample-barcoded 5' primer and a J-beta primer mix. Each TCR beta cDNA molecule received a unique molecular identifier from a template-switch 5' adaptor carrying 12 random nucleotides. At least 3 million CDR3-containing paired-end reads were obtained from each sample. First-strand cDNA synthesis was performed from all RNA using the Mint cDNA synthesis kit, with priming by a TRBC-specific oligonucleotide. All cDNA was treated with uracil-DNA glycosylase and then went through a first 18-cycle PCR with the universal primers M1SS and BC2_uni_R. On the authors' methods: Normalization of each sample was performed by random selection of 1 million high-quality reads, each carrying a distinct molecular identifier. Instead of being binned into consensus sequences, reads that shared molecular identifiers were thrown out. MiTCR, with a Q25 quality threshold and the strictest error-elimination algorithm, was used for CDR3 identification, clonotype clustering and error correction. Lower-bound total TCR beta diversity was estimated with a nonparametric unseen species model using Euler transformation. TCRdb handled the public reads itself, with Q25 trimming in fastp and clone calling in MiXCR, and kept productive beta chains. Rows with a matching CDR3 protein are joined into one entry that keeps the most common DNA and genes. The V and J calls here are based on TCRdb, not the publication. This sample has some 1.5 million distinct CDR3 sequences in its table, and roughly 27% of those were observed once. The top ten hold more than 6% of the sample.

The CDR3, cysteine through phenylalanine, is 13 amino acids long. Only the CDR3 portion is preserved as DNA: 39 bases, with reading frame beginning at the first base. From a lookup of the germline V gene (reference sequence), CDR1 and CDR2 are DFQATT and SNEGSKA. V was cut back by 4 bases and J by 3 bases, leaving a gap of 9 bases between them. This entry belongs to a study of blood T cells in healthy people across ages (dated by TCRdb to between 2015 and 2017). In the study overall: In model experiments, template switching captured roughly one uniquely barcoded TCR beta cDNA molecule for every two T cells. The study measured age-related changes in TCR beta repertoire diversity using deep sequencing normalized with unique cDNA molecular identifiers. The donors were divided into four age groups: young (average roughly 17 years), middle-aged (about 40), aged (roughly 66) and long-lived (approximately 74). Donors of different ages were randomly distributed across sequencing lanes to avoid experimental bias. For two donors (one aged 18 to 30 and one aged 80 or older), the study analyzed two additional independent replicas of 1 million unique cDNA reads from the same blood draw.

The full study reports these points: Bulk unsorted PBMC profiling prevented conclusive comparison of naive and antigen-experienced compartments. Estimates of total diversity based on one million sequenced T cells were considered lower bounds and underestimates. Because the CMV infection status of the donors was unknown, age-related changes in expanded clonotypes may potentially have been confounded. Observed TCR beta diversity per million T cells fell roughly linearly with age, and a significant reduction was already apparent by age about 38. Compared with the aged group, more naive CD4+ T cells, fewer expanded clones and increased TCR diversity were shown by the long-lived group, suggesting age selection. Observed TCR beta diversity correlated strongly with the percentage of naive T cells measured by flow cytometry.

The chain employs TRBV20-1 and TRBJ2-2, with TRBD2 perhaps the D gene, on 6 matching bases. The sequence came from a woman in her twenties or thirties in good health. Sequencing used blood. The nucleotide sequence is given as TGCAGTGCTATAGGCGGGGACACCGGGGAGCTGTTTTTT. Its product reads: CSAIGGDTGELFF.